A selection of T cell receptor beta chains follows, all from one sample in a study of shared clonotypes between healthy human individuals. Measured with immunoSEQ multiplex PCR; TCRdb has only the in-frame clones, and not every one. The sample lists 2 million or so clones; 95% were seen once. What was sequenced was naive CD4+ T cells sorted from blood. These receptors all stem from a man younger than 35 in good health. CDR3s include the opening cysteine and the closing phenylalanine or tryptophan. The D gene is left open where the match is weak. Expanded clones get a size class; other rows say once, few or many, or leave the size out.

length: 12; size: .; D: .; J: TRBJ2-7; V: TRBV18; CDR3: CASSPGVREQYF; DNA: TGTGCCAGCTCACCGGGGGTGAGGGAGCAGTACTTC
length: 15; size: .; D: TRBD2; J: TRBJ2-3; V: TRBV10-2; CDR3: CASGQREGSTDTQYF; DNA: TGCGCCAGCGGTCAGCGGGAGGGAAGCACAGATACGCAGTATTTT
length: 11; size: .; D: .; J: TRBJ2-1; V: TRBV30; CDR3: CAWTTHNEQFF; DNA: TGTGCCTGGACCACTCACAATGAGCAGTTCTTC
length: 15; size: once; D: TRBD1; J: TRBJ1-6; V: TRBV10-3; CDR3: CAISGGPAPNSPLHF; DNA: TGTGCCATCTCAGGGGGGCCGGCACCCAATTCACCCCTCCACTTT
length: 12; size: .; D: .; J: TRBJ2-5; V: TRBV7-3; CDR3: CASSRLDGTQYF; DNA: TGTGCCAGCAGCAGATTAGATGGGACCCAGTACTTC
length: 13; size: .; D: TRBD1; J: TRBJ1-4; V: TRBV2; CDR3: CASSGDRTEKLFF; DNA: TGTGCCAGCAGTGGGGACAGGACTGAAAAACTGTTTTTT
length: 18; size: .; D: TRBD2; J: TRBJ2-2; V: TRBV5-4; CDR3: CASSGTSGGVLNTGELFF; DNA: TGTGCCAGCAGCGGGACTAGCGGGGGGGTTTTGAACACCGGGGAGCTGTTTTTT
length: 16; size: .; D: .; J: TRBJ1-4; V: TRBV11-2; CDR3: CASSLDPGRVNEKLFF; DNA: TGTGCCAGCAGCTTAGATCCGGGCAGGGTTAATGAAAAACTGTTTTTT
length: 13; size: .; D: .; J: TRBJ2-3; V: TRBV5-1; CDR3: CASSFPGTDTQYF; DNA: TGCGCCAGCAGCTTCCCAGGCACAGATACGCAGTATTTT
length: 13; size: .; D: TRBD1; J: TRBJ1-2; V: TRBV19; CDR3: CASTPQGAPGYTF; DNA: TGTGCCAGCACTCCCCAGGGGGCGCCGGGCTACACCTTC
length: 15; size: .; D: TRBD2; J: TRBJ2-7; V: TRBV7-9; CDR3: CASSLKSDREVEQYF; DNA: TGTGCCAGCAGCTTAAAATCCGACCGGGAGGTCGAGCAGTACTTC
length: 16; size: .; D: TRBD1; J: TRBJ1-5; V: TRBV19; CDR3: CASSIDSQGGHQPQHF; DNA: TGTGCCAGTAGTATAGATAGCCAGGGGGGTCATCAGCCCCAGCATTTT
length: 15; size: .; D: .; J: TRBJ2-1; V: TRBV6-5; CDR3: CASSYGNPTYNEQFF; DNA: TGTGCCAGCAGTTACGGTAATCCCACCTACAATGAGCAGTTCTTC
length: 13; size: .; D: .; J: TRBJ2-7; V: TRBV9; CDR3: CASSVGLSYEQYF; DNA: TGTGCCAGCAGCGTAGGGTTGTCCTACGAGCAGTACTTC
length: 13; size: .; D: .; J: TRBJ2-5; V: TRBV18; CDR3: CASSLPQQETQYF; DNA: TGTGCCAGCTCACTTCCCCAGCAAGAGACCCAGTACTTC
length: 13; size: .; D: .; J: TRBJ2-5; V: TRBV11-2; CDR3: CASSPRPPETQYF; DNA: TGTGCCAGCAGCCCCCGGCCACCCGAGACCCAGTACTTC
length: 14; size: .; D: TRBD1; J: TRBJ1-2; V: TRBV18; CDR3: CASSPGQGDYGYTF; DNA: TGTGCCAGCTCACCGGGACAGGGAGACTATGGCTACACCTTC
length: 12; size: .; D: .; J: TRBJ2-3; V: TRBV5-4; CDR3: CASRSGADTQYF; DNA: TGTGCCAGCAGATCGGGGGCAGATACGCAGTATTTT
length: 15; size: once; D: TRBD2; J: TRBJ2-5; V: TRBV4-1; CDR3: CASSRNSGTGETQYF; DNA: TGCGCCAGCAGTCGGAATAGCGGGACCGGGGAGACCCAGTACTTC
length: 13; size: .; D: TRBD1; J: TRBJ1-2; V: TRBV2; CDR3: CASSVIQTGGYTF; DNA: TGTGCCAGCAGTGTAATCCAGACAGGGGGCTACACCTTC
length: 14; size: .; D: TRBD1; J: TRBJ2-1; V: TRBV5-1; CDR3: CASSLGTVYNEQFF; DNA: TGCGCCAGCAGCCTAGGGACAGTCTACAATGAGCAGTTCTTC
length: 14; size: .; D: .; J: TRBJ1-3; V: TRBV28; CDR3: CASSGPSEGNTIYF; DNA: TGTGCCAGCAGCGGACCCAGTGAGGGAAACACCATATATTTT
length: 13; size: few; D: .; J: TRBJ2-7; V: TRBV6-1; CDR3: CASSEAGPHEQYF; DNA: TGTGCCAGCAGTGAAGCAGGGCCCCACGAGCAGTACTTC
length: 12; size: .; D: .; J: TRBJ1-1; V: TRBV30; CDR3: CAWSGAGTEAFF; DNA: TGTGCCTGGAGTGGGGCGGGGACTGAAGCTTTCTTT
length: 13; size: .; D: .; J: TRBJ2-1; V: TRBV4-1; CDR3: CASSQSLYNEQFF; DNA: TGCGCCAGCAGCCAAAGTCTTTACAATGAGCAGTTCTTC
length: 18; size: .; D: TRBD1; J: TRBJ1-6; V: TRBV7-2; CDR3: CASSPRPRGDSKDSPLHF; DNA: TGTGCCAGCAGCCCCCGACCAAGAGGGGACAGCAAGGATTCACCCCTCCACTTT
length: 17; size: .; D: TRBD1; J: TRBJ2-5; V: TRBV28; CDR3: CASSSPAAGGMRETQYF; DNA: TGTGCCAGCAGTTCCCCCGCGGCAGGGGGAATGAGAGAGACCCAGTACTTC
length: 14; size: .; D: .; J: TRBJ1-2; V: TRBV11-2; CDR3: CASSLVEGKSGYTF; DNA: TGTGCCAGCAGCTTAGTCGAGGGAAAAAGTGGCTACACCTTC
length: 18; size: .; D: TRBD1; J: TRBJ2-3; V: TRBV11-1; CDR3: CASSSGQGGDLYPDTQYF; DNA: TGTGCCAGCAGCTCCGGACAGGGGGGCGATCTTTACCCAGATACGCAGTATTTT
length: 15; size: .; D: .; J: TRBJ1-1; V: TRBV28; CDR3: CASSPQGRKNTEAFF; DNA: TGTGCCAGCAGTCCCCAGGGACGGAAGAACACTGAAGCTTTCTTT
length: 16; size: .; D: TRBD1; J: TRBJ2-5; V: TRBV7-9; CDR3: CASSLTGGLPQETQYF; DNA: TGTGCCAGCAGCTTGACAGGGGGCCTACCCCAAGAGACCCAGTACTTC
length: 14; size: .; D: .; J: TRBJ2-3; V: TRBV5-1; CDR3: CAGSQGGGTDTQYF; DNA: TGCGCCGGTTCCCAGGGTGGGGGCACAGATACGCAGTATTTT
length: 15; size: .; D: .; J: TRBJ2-7; V: TRBV5-4; CDR3: CASSLAPTGSYEQYF; DNA: TGTGCCAGCAGCTTGGCCCCGACAGGATCCTACGAGCAGTACTTC
length: 13; size: .; D: .; J: TRBJ1-2; V: TRBV7-2; CDR3: CASSFRQNYGYTF; DNA: TGTGCCAGCAGCTTCCGACAAAACTATGGCTACACCTTC
length: 15; size: .; D: .; J: TRBJ1-6; V: TRBV4-1; CDR3: CASSQASSYNSPLHF; DNA: TGCGCCAGCAGCCAAGCGAGCTCCTATAATTCACCCCTCCACTTT
length: 17; size: .; D: TRBD2; J: TRBJ2-3; V: TRBV27; CDR3: CASSQRGSGGGADTQYF; DNA: TGTGCCAGCTCTCAACGGGGTAGCGGGGGTGGTGCAGATACGCAGTATTTT
length: 11; size: once; D: .; J: TRBJ1-2; V: TRBV6-6; CDR3: CASTEDYGYTF; DNA: TGTGCCAGCACCGAAGACTATGGCTACACCTTC
length: 14; size: .; D: .; J: TRBJ1-3; V: TRBV7-2; CDR3: CASSRWGAQNTIYF; DNA: TGTGCCAGCAGCCGATGGGGGGCTCAAAACACCATATATTTT
length: 14; size: .; D: TRBD1; J: TRBJ2-5; V: TRBV28; CDR3: CASSLGQGLETQYF; DNA: TGTGCCAGCAGTTTGGGACAGGGCTTAGAGACCCAGTACTTC
length: 14; size: .; D: .; J: TRBJ1-1; V: TRBV28; CDR3: CASSSIRVNTEAFF; DNA: TGTGCCAGCAGTTCAATCCGGGTTAACACTGAAGCTTTCTTT
length: 12; size: .; D: .; J: TRBJ1-6; V: TRBV7-9; CDR3: CASSTKDSPLHF; DNA: TGTGCCAGCAGTACCAAAGATTCACCCCTCCACTTT
length: 15; size: .; D: .; J: TRBJ2-4; V: TRBV28; CDR3: CASSFLPLAKNIQYF; DNA: TGTGCCAGCAGTTTCTTACCTCTAGCCAAAAACATTCAGTACTTC
length: 12; size: once; D: .; J: TRBJ1-1; V: TRBV5-6; CDR3: CASRRLNTEAFF; DNA: TGTGCCAGCCGGCGGCTGAACACTGAAGCTTTCTTT
length: 14; size: .; D: .; J: TRBJ2-7; V: TRBV29-1; CDR3: CSPSRDRSTGEQYF; DNA: TGCAGCCCGAGCCGGGACCGATCTACTGGGGAGCAGTACTTC
length: 15; size: .; D: TRBD1; J: TRBJ1-6; V: TRBV7-9; CDR3: CASSTSDREDSPLHF; DNA: TGTGCCAGCAGCACCTCGGACAGGGAAGATTCACCCCTCCACTTT
length: 14; size: .; D: .; J: TRBJ2-5; V: TRBV18; CDR3: CASSPGTLQETQYF; DNA: TGTGCCAGCTCGCCCGGGACACTACAAGAGACCCAGTACTTC
length: 14; size: .; D: TRBD1; J: TRBJ2-3; V: TRBV5-1; CDR3: CASSPQGGTDTQYF; DNA: TGCGCCAGCAGCCCACAGGGGGGCACAGATACGCAGTATTTT
length: 16; size: .; D: TRBD2; J: TRBJ2-1; V: TRBV4-2; CDR3: CASSQDPDGGAYEQFF; DNA: TGTGCCAGCAGCCAAGATCCAGACGGGGGGGCATATGAGCAGTTCTTC